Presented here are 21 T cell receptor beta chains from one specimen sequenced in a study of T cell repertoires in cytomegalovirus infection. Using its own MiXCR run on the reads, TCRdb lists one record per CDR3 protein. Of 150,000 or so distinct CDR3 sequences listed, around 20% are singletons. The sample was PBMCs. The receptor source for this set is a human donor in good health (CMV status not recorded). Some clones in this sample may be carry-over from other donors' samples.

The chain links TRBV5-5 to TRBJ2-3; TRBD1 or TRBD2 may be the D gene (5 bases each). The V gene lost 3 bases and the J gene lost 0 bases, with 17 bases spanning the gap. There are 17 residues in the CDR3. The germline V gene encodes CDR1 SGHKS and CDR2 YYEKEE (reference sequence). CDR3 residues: CASSYSPGRISTDTQYF. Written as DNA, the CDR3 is TGTGCCAGCAGCTACTCTCCGGGACGGATAAGCACAGATACGCAGTATTTT.

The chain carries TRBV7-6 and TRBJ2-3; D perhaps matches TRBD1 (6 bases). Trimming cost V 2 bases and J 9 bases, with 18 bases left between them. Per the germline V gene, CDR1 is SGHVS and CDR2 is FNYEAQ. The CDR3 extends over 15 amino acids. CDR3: CASSLWRVQGKTQYF. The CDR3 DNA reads TGTGCCAGCAGCTTATGGCGGGTACAGGGAAAAACGCAGTATTTT.

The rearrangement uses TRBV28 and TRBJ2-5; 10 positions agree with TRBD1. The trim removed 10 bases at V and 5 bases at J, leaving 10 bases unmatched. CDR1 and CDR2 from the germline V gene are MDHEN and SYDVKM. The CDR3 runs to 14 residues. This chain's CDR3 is CATTGQGGRETQYF. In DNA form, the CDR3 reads TGTGCCACTACCGGACAGGGGGGAAGGGAGACCCAGTACTTC.

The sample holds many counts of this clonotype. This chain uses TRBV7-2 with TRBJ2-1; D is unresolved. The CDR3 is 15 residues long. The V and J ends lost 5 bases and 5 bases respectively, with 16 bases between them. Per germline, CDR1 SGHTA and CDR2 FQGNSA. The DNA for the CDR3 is TGTGCCAGCAGCCCCGGACGGGCCCCTAACAATGAGCAGTTCTTC. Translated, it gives CASSPGRAPNNEQFF.

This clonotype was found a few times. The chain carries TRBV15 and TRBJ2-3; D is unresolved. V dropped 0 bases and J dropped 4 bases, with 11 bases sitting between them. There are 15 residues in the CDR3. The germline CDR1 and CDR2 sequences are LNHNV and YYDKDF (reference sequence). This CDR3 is CATSRDTVSADTQYF. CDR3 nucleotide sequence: TGTGCCACCAGCAGAGATACGGTCTCGGCAGATACGCAGTATTTT.

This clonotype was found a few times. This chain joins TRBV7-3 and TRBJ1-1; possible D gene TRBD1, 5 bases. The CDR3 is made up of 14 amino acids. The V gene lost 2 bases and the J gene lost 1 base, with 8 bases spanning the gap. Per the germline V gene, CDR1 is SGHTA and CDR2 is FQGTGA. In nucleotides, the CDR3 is TGTGCCAGCAGCTTACAGGGTACGAACACTGAAGCTTTCTTT. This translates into CASSLQGTNTEAFF.

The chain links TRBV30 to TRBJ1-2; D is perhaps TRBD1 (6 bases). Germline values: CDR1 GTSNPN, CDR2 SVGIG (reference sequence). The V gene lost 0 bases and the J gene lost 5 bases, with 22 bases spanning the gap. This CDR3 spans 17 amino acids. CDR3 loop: CAWSVLGGPGPSYGYTF. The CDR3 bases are TGTGCCTGGAGTGTACTTGGGGGGCCCGGGCCATCTTATGGCTACACCTTC.

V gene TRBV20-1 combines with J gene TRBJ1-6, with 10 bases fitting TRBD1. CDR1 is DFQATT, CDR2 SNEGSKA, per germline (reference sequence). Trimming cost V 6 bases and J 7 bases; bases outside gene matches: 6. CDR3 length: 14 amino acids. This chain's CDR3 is CSATPGQGNSPLHF. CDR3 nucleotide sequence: TGCAGTGCCACACCGGGACAGGGGAATTCACCCCTCCACTTT.

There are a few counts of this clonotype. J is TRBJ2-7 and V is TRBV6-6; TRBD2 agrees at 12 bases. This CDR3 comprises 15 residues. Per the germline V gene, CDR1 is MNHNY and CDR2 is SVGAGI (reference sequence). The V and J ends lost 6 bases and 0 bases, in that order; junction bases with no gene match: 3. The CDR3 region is CASRQTSGSSYEQYF. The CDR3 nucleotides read TGTGCCAGCAGACAGACTAGCGGGAGCTCCTACGAGCAGTACTTC.

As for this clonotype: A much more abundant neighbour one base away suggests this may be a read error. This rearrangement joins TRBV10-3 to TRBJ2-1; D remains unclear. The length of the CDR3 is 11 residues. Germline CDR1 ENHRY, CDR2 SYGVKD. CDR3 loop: CAISARNGQFF. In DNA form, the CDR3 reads TGTGCCATCAGTGCCCGCAATGGGCAGTTCTTC.

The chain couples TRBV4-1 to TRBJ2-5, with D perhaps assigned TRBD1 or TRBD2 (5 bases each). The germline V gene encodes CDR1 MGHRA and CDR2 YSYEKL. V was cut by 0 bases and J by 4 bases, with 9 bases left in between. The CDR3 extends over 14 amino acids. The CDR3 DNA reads TGCGCCAGCAGCCAAGATGGGGGAACAGAGACCCAGTACTTC. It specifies CASSQDGGTETQYF.

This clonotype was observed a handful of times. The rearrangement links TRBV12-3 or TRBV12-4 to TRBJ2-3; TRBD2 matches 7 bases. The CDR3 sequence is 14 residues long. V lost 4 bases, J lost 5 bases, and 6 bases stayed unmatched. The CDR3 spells CASSSAGEVDTQYF. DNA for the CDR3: TGTGCCAGCAGTTCCGCGGGAGAGGTAGATACGCAGTATTTT.

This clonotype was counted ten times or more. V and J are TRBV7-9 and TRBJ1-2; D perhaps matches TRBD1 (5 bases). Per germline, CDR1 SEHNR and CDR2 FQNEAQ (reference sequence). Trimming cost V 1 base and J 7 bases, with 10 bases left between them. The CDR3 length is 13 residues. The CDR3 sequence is CASSLDGGIGYTF. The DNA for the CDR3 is TGTGCCAGCAGCTTAGATGGGGGAATTGGCTACACCTTC. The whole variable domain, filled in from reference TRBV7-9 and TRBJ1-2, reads DTGVSQNPRHKITKRGQNVTFRCDPISEHNRLYWYRQTLGQGPEFLTYFQNEAQLEKSRLLSDRFSAERPKGSFSTLEIQRTEQGDSAMYLCASSLDGGIGYTFGSGTRLTVV.

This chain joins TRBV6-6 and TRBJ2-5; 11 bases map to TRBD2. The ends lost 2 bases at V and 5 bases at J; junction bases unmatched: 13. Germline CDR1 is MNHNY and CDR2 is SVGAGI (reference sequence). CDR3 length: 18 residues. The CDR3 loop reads CASSYMPIAGGRGETQYF. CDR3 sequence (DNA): TGTGCCAGCAGTTACATGCCCATAGCGGGAGGGCGAGGGGAGACCCAGTACTTC.

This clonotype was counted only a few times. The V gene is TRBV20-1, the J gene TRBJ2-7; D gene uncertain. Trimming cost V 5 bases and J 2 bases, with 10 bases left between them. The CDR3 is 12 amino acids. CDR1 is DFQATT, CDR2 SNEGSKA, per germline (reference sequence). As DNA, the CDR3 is TGCAGTGCTCCCTCGTCGACCTACGAGCAGTACTTC. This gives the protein CSAPSSTYEQYF.

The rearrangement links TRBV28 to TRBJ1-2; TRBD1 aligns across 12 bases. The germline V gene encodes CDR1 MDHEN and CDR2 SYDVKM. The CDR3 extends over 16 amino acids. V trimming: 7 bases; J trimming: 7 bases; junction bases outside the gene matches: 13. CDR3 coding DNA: TGTGCCAGCACTATAGGGGGACAGGGGGCGCTCGGTGGCTACACCTTC. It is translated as CASTIGGQGALGGYTF.

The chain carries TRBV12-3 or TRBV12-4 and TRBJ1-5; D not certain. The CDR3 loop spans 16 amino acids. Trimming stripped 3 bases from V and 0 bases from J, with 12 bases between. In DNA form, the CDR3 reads TGTGCCAGCAGTTTCGGGCCCCCGGGTAGCAATCAGCCCCAGCATTTT. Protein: CASSFGPPGSNQPQHF.

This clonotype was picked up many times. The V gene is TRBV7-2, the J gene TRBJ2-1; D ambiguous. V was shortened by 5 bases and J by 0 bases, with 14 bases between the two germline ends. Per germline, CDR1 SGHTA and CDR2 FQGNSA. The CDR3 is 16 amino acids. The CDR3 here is CASSHPPTVSYNEQFF. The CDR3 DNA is TGTGCCAGCAGCCATCCCCCAACAGTCTCCTACAATGAGCAGTTCTTC.

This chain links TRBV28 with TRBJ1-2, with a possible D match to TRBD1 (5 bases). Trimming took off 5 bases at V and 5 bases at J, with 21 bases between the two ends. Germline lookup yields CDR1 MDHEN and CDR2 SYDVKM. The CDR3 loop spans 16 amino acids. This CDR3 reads CASSPAGRPLGYGYTF. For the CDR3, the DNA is TGTGCCAGCAGTCCCGCGGGGCGGCCTCTAGGGTATGGCTACACCTTC.

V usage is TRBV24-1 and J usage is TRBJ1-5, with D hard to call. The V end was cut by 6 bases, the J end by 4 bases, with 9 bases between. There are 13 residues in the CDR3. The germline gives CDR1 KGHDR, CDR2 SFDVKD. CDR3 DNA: TGTGCCACCAGTTTCGGGGATAATCAGCCCCAGCATTTT. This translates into CATSFGDNQPQHF.

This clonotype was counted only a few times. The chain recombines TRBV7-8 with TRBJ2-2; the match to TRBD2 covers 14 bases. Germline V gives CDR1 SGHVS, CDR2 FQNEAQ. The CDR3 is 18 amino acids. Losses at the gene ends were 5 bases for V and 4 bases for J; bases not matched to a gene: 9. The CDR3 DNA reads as TGTGCCAGCAGCCCCCGGACTAGCGGGGGGCGCGGCACCGGGGAGCTGTTTTTT. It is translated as CASSPRTSGGRGTGELFF.